The source of this T cell receptor (beta chain) is a study of blood T cell repertoires in COVID-19. On the study more broadly: The United States, Italy and Spain were the sources of the acute and convalescent COVID-19 samples. PBMCs, B-cell-depleted T cells, or T cells provided the cDNA or gDNA that made up the material.

Per the study methods: Amplification of reference gene primers provided the estimated nucleated cell counts. Data came from immunoSEQ multiplex PCR; TCRdb stores just in-frame clones and leaves some out. V and J calls and clone size follow that table, whereas D and trimming were derived from the DNA. Of approximately 50,000 clones in the sample, about nine tenths are singletons; the top ten hold 28%. The germline V gene has CDR1 LGHDT and CDR2 YNNKEL (reference sequence). This CDR3 is built from 13 residues. Deletions cut 5 bases from V and 8 bases from J, with 15 bases between. The chain carries TRBV3-1 (or the pseudogene TRBV3-2) and TRBJ1-2; D is perhaps TRBD1 (6 bases). Sample: peripheral blood. This receptor was taken from an elderly woman with acute or convalescent COVID-19. The CDR3, as DNA: TGTGCCAGCAGCTCCCCGGGACAACTCGGCTACACCTTC. This translates into CASSSPGQLGYTF.